Following are 12 T cell receptor beta chains from one sample sequenced in a study of T cell changes during pregnancy in multiple sclerosis. Sequenced by immunoSEQ multiplex PCR; TCRdb stores in-frame clones only, minus some. The sample contains 65,000 to 90,000 clones, approximately 92% of which appear only once. The source material was peripheral blood, sampled before pregnancy. The receptors originated from a female donor with multiple sclerosis, enrolled in a pregnancy study.

The chain carries TRBV7-9 and TRBJ1-5, with 9 positions matching TRBD1. There are 15 residues in the CDR3. Trimming removed 0 bases from V and 7 bases from J; junction bases left unmatched: 4. Germline V gene sequence: CDR1 SEHNR, CDR2 FQNEAQ (reference sequence). In nucleotides, the CDR3 is TGTGCCAGCAGCTTAGCGGGACAGGGTATCCAGCCCCAGCATTTT. This sequence encodes CASSLAGQGIQPQHF.

The rearrangement uses TRBV28 and TRBJ2-7; 11 bases agree with TRBD1. The CDR3 is made up of 15 amino acids. Germline lookup yields CDR1 MDHEN and CDR2 SYDVKM. V lost 4 bases, J lost 3 bases, and 5 bases stayed unmatched. The CDR3 coding sequence is TGTGCCAGCAGTTCCCCCGGGACAGGGGGCTACGAGCAGTACTTC. This codes for CASSSPGTGGYEQYF. Supplemented by reference TRBV28 and TRBJ2-7, the full variable domain reads DVKVTQSSRYLVKRTGEKVFLECVQDMDHENMFWYRQDPGLGLRLIYFSYDVKMKEKGDIPEGYSVSREKKERFSLILESASTNQTSMYLCASSSPGTGGYEQYFGPGTRLTVT.

The chain is built from TRBV6-1 and TRBJ2-5; possibly TRBD2 for D (7 bases). There are 15 residues in the CDR3. Germline V CDR1 and CDR2: MNHNS, SASEGT. V lost 2 bases and J 5 bases, leaving 15 bases between the germline ends. The CDR3 DNA reads TGTGCCAGCAGTGAAATAGTACAGGGAGGGGAGACCCAGTACTTC. This encodes CASSEIVQGGETQYF.

The J gene is TRBJ2-1, the V gene TRBV29-1; TRBD1 is a possible D gene (5 bases). Germline V gene data show CDR1 as SQVTM and CDR2 as ANQGSEA. The V end was cut by 7 bases, the J end by 8 bases, with 12 bases between. The CDR3 has 11 amino acids. For the CDR3, the DNA is TGCAGCGGCACAGGTATCTATGAGCAGTTCTTC. Protein sequence: CSGTGIYEQFF.

This chain joins TRBV4-2 and TRBJ1-2; D is undetermined. The CDR3 is 16 residues long. From germline, CDR1 is LGHNA and CDR2 YNFKEQ. The V end was cut by 5 bases, the J end by 3 bases, with 19 bases between. Here the CDR3 DNA reads TGTGCCAGCAGCTTGTTTCGCCGTGACACCGACTATGGCTACACCTTC. This codes for CASSLFRRDTDYGYTF.

The rearrangement joins TRBV7-2 to TRBJ2-6, with D maybe TRBD1 (6 bases). Germline CDR1 is SGHTA and CDR2 is FQGNSA. The CDR3 has 15 amino acids. V was shortened by 4 bases and J by 6 bases, with 13 bases between the two germline ends. The CDR3 DNA reads TGTGCCAGCAGCTCACAGGGCAATGTGGCCAACGTCCTGACTTTC. It yields the protein CASSSQGNVANVLTF.

The J gene is TRBJ2-2, the V gene TRBV27; 10 bases are a match to TRBD2. The CDR3 is 16 amino acids. J lost 3 bases, V lost 7 bases, and 8 bases had no gene match. Germline V CDR1 and CDR2: MNHEY, SMNVEV (reference sequence). This CDR3 reads CASTPSGRGDTGELFF. DNA of the CDR3: TGTGCCAGCACTCCTAGCGGGAGAGGAGACACCGGGGAGCTGTTTTTT.

This chain uses TRBV28 with TRBJ2-7; tentative D call: TRBD2 (6 bases). Germline CDR1 is MDHEN and CDR2 is SYDVKM. CDR3 length: 12 residues. V lost 7 bases, J lost 6 bases, and 13 bases lay in between. This chain's CDR3 is CASTPHGGEQYF. The CDR3 bases are TGTGCCAGCACCCCACACGGGGGCGAGCAGTACTTC.

The chain is built from TRBV12-5 and TRBJ2-3, with 8 positions matching TRBD2. This CDR3 spans 15 amino acids. Per germline, CDR1 LGHNT and CDR2 FRNRAP. V lost 4 bases to trimming and J lost 3 bases; unmatched junction nucleotides: 6. The CDR3 loop reads CASGSIAGRTDTQYF. CDR3 sequence (DNA): TGTGCTAGTGGTTCTATAGCGGGAAGGACAGATACGCAGTATTTT. The whole variable domain, remainder taken from reference TRBV12-5 and TRBJ2-3, is DARVTQTPRHKVTEMGQEVTMRCQPILGHNTVFWYRQTMMQGLELLAYFRNRAPLDDSGMPKDRFSAEMPDATLATLKIQPSEPRDSAVYFCASGSIAGRTDTQYFGPGTRLTVL.

The CDR3 region has the DNA TGTGCCAGCAGCCAAAGGACAGGGGGCTCGGACGAGCAGTACTTC. Protein product: CASSQRTGGSDEQYF. The chain has TRBV14 and TRBJ2-7, with TRBD1 matching 11 bases. With V trimmed by 2 bases and J by 5 bases, 5 bases remained unmatched. Germline CDR1 and CDR2: SGHDN and FVKESK. The CDR3 loop spans 15 amino acids.

The DNA of the CDR3 is TGTGCCAGCAGCCGGTACAGGGGGTCCTACAATGAGCAGTTCTTC. Encoded protein: CASSRYRGSYNEQFF. The chain links TRBV11-2 to TRBJ2-1; 8 positions agree with TRBD1. After removal of 5 bases from V and 1 base from J, the junction contained 4 bases not matched to a gene. The CDR3 contains 15 residues. In germline, CDR1 is SGHAT, CDR2 FQNNGV.

On this clone: One end of the junction does not line up with germline, which may come from a read error. The chain combines TRBV4-3 with TRBJ2-7; a weak D match, TRBD2 (6 bases). The CDR3 length is 15 residues. Germline lookup yields CDR1 LGHNA and CDR2 YSLEER. CDR3 protein: CASSKDRGSSYEQYF. Written as DNA, the CDR3 is TGCGCCAGCAGCAAAGATCGGGGGAGCTCCTACGAGCAGTACTTC.